The 28 T cell receptor beta chains below come from one sample, sequenced in a study of radiation and T cells in renal cell carcinoma. Some clones are missing from TCRdb's copy, which holds only in-frame ones; the method was immunoSEQ multiplex PCR. The sample lists approximately 49,000 clones; 80% were seen once. Time point: blood 2 weeks post-SBRT. Described treatment: 15 Gy SBRT to primary tumor, nephrectomy 4 weeks later. The source was blood, collected from a patient whose treatment included radiotherapy and nephrectomy. These receptors originate from a woman aged 70-85 years with renal cell carcinoma.

The chain carries TRBV9 and TRBJ1-1; possibly TRBD1 for D (5 bases). CDR1 SGDLS and CDR2 YYNGEE come from the germline V gene. This CDR3 spans 17 amino acids. Trimming removed 3 bases at V and 3 bases at J, with 21 bases between. This CDR3 reads CASSAGLPIKRYTEAFF. CDR3 DNA sequence: TGTGCCAGCAGCGCAGGGCTTCCAATAAAGCGGTACACTGAAGCTTTCTTT.

The chain recombines TRBV4-3 with TRBJ2-2; D may match TRBD1 or TRBD2 (5 bases each). The CDR3 covers 15 residues. The ends were cut back, 1 base at V and 1 base at J, with 7 bases in the middle. Per germline, CDR1 LGHNA and CDR2 YSLEER. The CDR3 is CASSQAGGNTGELFF. CDR3 coding DNA: TGCGCCAGCAGCCAAGCTGGGGGGAACACCGGGGAGCTGTTTTTT.

The chain uses TRBV7-9 and TRBJ2-1; TRBD2 matches 8 bases. The germline gives CDR1 SEHNR, CDR2 FQNEAQ (reference sequence). The CDR3 runs to 15 residues. Germline trimming cut 5 bases from V and 0 bases from J; bases unmatched to any gene: 3. CDR3 in DNA: TGTGCCAGCAGCCTGAGCGGGAGCTCCTACAATGAGCAGTTCTTC. Its translation: CASSLSGSSYNEQFF.

This clone was found once. This rearrangement joins TRBV9 to TRBJ2-2; no firm D call. V dropped 4 bases and J dropped 6 bases, with 16 bases sitting between them. CDR1 is SGDLS, CDR2 YYNGEE, per germline. The CDR3 length is 15 residues. The CDR3 DNA is TGTGCCAGCAGCCCCCGGAACGACCAGGCCGGGGAGCTGTTTTTT. This gives the protein CASSPRNDQAGELFF.

This chain uses TRBV19 with TRBJ2-1, with TRBD1 matching 8 bases. Germline V gene sequence: CDR1 LNHDA, CDR2 SQIVND (reference sequence). This CDR3 has 15 residues. Germline trimming cut 3 bases from V and 8 bases from J; bases unmatched to any gene: 9. CDR3 DNA: TGTGCCAGTAGTATTTCCAGGGGGCGCGGGGATGAGCAGTTCTTC. Translation: CASSISRGRGDEQFF.

The chain couples TRBV9 to TRBJ1-2; the D gene is possibly TRBD1 (5 bases). The CDR3 totals 13 residues. Germline V gives CDR1 SGDLS, CDR2 YYNGEE. With 4 bases removed from V and 6 bases from J, the gap between germline ends came to 13 bases. This chain's CDR3 is CASSQGRGDGYTF. The CDR3 DNA is TGTGCCAGCAGCCAAGGCCGAGGGGATGGCTACACCTTC.

The chain links TRBV11-2 to TRBJ2-7; the match to TRBD2 covers 11 bases. Germline assignment: CDR1 SGHAT and CDR2 FQNNGV. Unmatched junction bases numbered 17, after V lost 7 bases and J lost 12 bases. There are 15 residues in the CDR3. The CDR3 spells CASTTEGGSGRAPYF. CDR3 sequence (DNA): TGTGCCAGCACCACCGAAGGGGGTAGCGGGAGGGCCCCGTACTTC.

The rearrangement links TRBV4-2 to TRBJ1-2; perhaps TRBD1 as D (6 bases). The germline V and J ends were trimmed by 1 base and 3 bases, with 12 bases remaining between them. This CDR3 contains 15 residues. In germline, CDR1 is LGHNA, CDR2 YNFKEQ. CDR3 region: CASSQVPGVYYGYTF. The CDR3 nucleotides are TGTGCCAGCAGCCAAGTTCCAGGGGTATACTATGGCTACACCTTC.

The CDR3 DNA follows: TGTGCCAGCAGCTCAACAGTGGCGAAGGAAAAACTGTTTTTT. Translation: CASSSTVAKEKLFF. The chain employs TRBV2 and TRBJ1-4, with D unresolved. Per germline, CDR1 SNHLY and CDR2 FYNNEI. This CDR3 contains 14 residues. Trimming cost V 6 bases and J 8 bases, with 16 bases left between them.

V and J are TRBV5-4 and TRBJ1-1, with D tentatively TRBD1 (6 bases). The germline V and J ends were trimmed by 0 bases and 4 bases, with 13 bases remaining between them. Germline lookup yields CDR1 SGHNT and CDR2 YYREEE (reference sequence). CDR3 length equals 15 residues. CDR3 sequence: CASSLGTQGFTEAFF. As DNA, the CDR3 is TGTGCCAGCAGCTTGGGGACACAGGGTTTCACTGAAGCTTTCTTT.

This clone was seen only a few times. The CDR3: CASSVGNQPQHF. As DNA, the CDR3 is TGTGCCAGCAGTGTGGGTAATCAGCCCCAGCATTTT. The chain recombines TRBV6-1 with TRBJ1-5; D remains ambiguous. Germline assignment: CDR1 MNHNS and CDR2 SASEGT. The CDR3 has 12 residues. The ends were cut back, 4 bases at V and 4 bases at J, with 5 bases in the middle.

This chain connects TRBV2 to TRBJ2-7; the D is unclear. Germline-derived CDR1 and CDR2 are SNHLY and FYNNEI. The CDR3 consists of 14 residues. The V gene lost 4 bases and the J gene lost 0 bases, with 10 bases spanning the gap. Written as DNA, the CDR3 is TGTGCCAGCAGTGTGAAGGGTTTCTCCTACGAGCAGTACTTC. This codes for CASSVKGFSYEQYF.

V usage is TRBV19 and J usage is TRBJ2-3; D remains ambiguous. The CDR3 consists of 12 residues. Per germline, CDR1 LNHDA and CDR2 SQIVND (reference sequence). The ends were cut back, 4 bases at V and 4 bases at J, with 6 bases in the middle. CDR3 nucleotides: TGTGCCAGTAGTAGGATTGCAGATACGCAGTATTTT. Translating it yields CASSRIADTQYF.

This chain links TRBV7-8 with TRBJ2-7, with D perhaps matching TRBD1 or TRBD2 (5 bases each). This CDR3 is built from 15 residues. The V end was cut by 5 bases, the J end by 7 bases, with 21 bases between. Germline V gene sequence: CDR1 SGHVS, CDR2 FQNEAQ. CDR3 sequence reads: CASSVPGPDLGEQYF. For the CDR3, the DNA is TGTGCCAGCAGCGTGCCGGGACCCGACCTCGGGGAGCAGTACTTC.

As regards this clone: Different DNA sequences within this sample yield the same CDR3. The V and J genes are TRBV5-6 and TRBJ1-6, with 7 nucleotides matching TRBD1. V dropped 4 bases and J dropped 9; count of bases not matched to a gene: 4. The CDR3 spans 13 residues. Germline lookup yields CDR1 SGHDT and CDR2 YYEEEE. The CDR3 protein is CASSLGQASPLHF. In nucleotides, the CDR3 is TGTGCCAGCAGCCTAGGACAGGCTTCACCCCTCCACTTT.

The count of this clone is one. This chain joins TRBV19 and TRBJ2-2, with D unresolved. Germline assignment: CDR1 LNHDA and CDR2 SQIVND (reference sequence). V was pared by 6 bases and J by 0 bases, with 8 bases between. The CDR3 is made up of 14 amino acids. The CDR3 bases are TGTGCCAGTAGCGTTTCAGCGAACACCGGGGAGCTGTTTTTT. Translation: CASSVSANTGELFF.

V gene TRBV21-1 combines with J gene TRBJ2-2; the table assigns TRBD2, which was not confirmed against the DNA. TRBV21-1 is annotated as a pseudogene. The CDR3 is made up of 18 amino acids. The CDR3 sequence: CASSNKDGKRPNTGELFF. DNA for the CDR3: TGTGCCAGCAGCAATAAGGACGGGAAAAGACCGAACACCGGGGAGCTGTTTTTT.

V is TRBV19 and J is TRBJ1-6; D unresolved. This CDR3 is 14 amino acids long. From germline, CDR1 is LNHDA and CDR2 SQIVND (reference sequence). Trimming took off 0 bases at V and 7 bases at J, with 7 bases between the two ends. DNA for the CDR3: TGTGCCAGTAGTATAGAGGTAGGAAATTCACCCCTCCACTTT. This sequence encodes CASSIEVGNSPLHF.

V gene TRBV11-2 combines with J gene TRBJ2-3; 13 bases fit TRBD2. J lost 2 bases, V lost 3 bases, and 11 bases had no gene match. The CDR3 is 19 amino acids. Germline V gene data show CDR1 as SGHAT and CDR2 as FQNNGV. CDR3 coding DNA: TGTGCCAGCAGCTTCCACCCTAAGACTAGCGGGGGGCCCACAGATACGCAGTATTTT. It specifies CASSFHPKTSGGPTDTQYF.

The rearrangement links TRBV30 to TRBJ2-3, with 10 bases lining up with TRBD2. CDR1 and CDR2 from the germline V gene are GTSNPN and SVGIG (reference sequence). The CDR3 covers 14 residues. With 4 bases clipped from V and 1 base from J, the junction kept 2 bases outside the gene matches. Here the CDR3 reads CAWNGLAGTDTQYF. The CDR3 region has the DNA TGTGCCTGGAACGGACTAGCGGGCACAGATACGCAGTATTTT.

The J gene is TRBJ2-2, the V gene TRBV7-8; D uncertain. The CDR3 has 12 amino acids. Trimming took 2 bases from V and 6 from J, leaving 4 bases between them. Looked up from germline, CDR1 is SGHVS and CDR2 is FQNEAQ. The CDR3 DNA follows: TGTGCCAGCAGCTTAAAGCCCGGGGAGCTGTTTTTT. It is translated as CASSLKPGELFF.

The chain carries TRBV1 and TRBJ2-7; the table assigns TRBD2, which was not confirmed against the DNA. TRBV1 is designated a pseudogene. This CDR3 contains 18 residues. The CDR3 region is CTSSQVGAGGPSVYEQYF. CDR3 nucleotides: TGCACCAGCAGCCAAGTCGGAGCGGGAGGGCCGTCGGTTTACGAGCAGTACTTC.

The rearrangement links TRBV13 to TRBJ2-7, with a weak D call TRBD2 (6 bases). The V gene lost 6 bases and the J gene lost 0 bases, with 18 bases spanning the gap. Germline V CDR1 and CDR2: PRHDT, FYEKMQ (reference sequence). The CDR3 is 16 residues long. CDR3 loop: CASSYGEALSSYEQYF. The CDR3 coding sequence is TGTGCCAGCAGTTACGGGGAGGCCCTTAGCTCCTACGAGCAGTACTTC.

The chain employs TRBV7-2 and TRBJ2-3; D is possibly TRBD2 (5 bases). The germline CDR1 and CDR2 sequences are SGHTA and FQGNSA. The germline V and J ends were trimmed by 2 bases and 5 bases, with 11 bases remaining between them. This CDR3 spans 14 amino acids. CDR3 loop: CASSLISGEDTQYF. The CDR3 nucleotides read TGTGCCAGCAGCTTAATCTCCGGGGAAGATACGCAGTATTTT.

V usage is TRBV6-4 and J usage is TRBJ2-2, with unresolved D. This CDR3 has 13 amino acids. Trimming left V 6 bases short and J 5 bases short, with 10 bases between. The V gene's germline CDR1 is MRHNA and CDR2 SNTAGT. CDR3 in amino acids: CASRKEGTGELFF. The CDR3 nucleotides read TGTGCCAGCAGGAAAGAAGGGACCGGGGAGCTGTTTTTT.

J is TRBJ1-2 and V is TRBV6-5; D is unclear. This CDR3 comprises 13 residues. V gave up 2 bases and J gave up 0 bases, with 4 bases separating them. CDR1 and CDR2 (germline): MNHEY, SVGAGI. CDR3 in amino acids: CASSYQANYGYTF. In DNA, the CDR3 is TGTGCCAGCAGTTACCAGGCTAACTATGGCTACACCTTC.

V gene TRBV2 combines with J gene TRBJ1-2; unclear D gene. Trimming removed 7 bases from V and 4 bases from J, with 7 bases in between. Germline V gives CDR1 SNHLY, CDR2 FYNNEI. The length of the CDR3 is 11 residues. CDR3 sequence (DNA): TGTGCCAGCACAGGTTTCTATGGCTACACCTTC. Residues: CASTGFYGYTF. Full variable domain (rest looked up from reference TRBV2 and TRBJ1-2): EPEVTQTPSHQVTQMGQEVILRCVPISNHLYFYWYRQILGQKVEFLVSFYNNEISEKSEIFDDQFSVERPDGSNFTLKIRSTKLEDSAMYFCASTGFYGYTFGSGTRLTVV.

The V gene is TRBV25-1, the J gene TRBJ2-3; TRBD2 might be the D (5 bases). The germline V gene has CDR1 MGHDK and CDR2 SYGVNS. V was trimmed by 8 bases and J by 0 bases, leaving 15 bases between them. The CDR3 has 15 amino acids. The CDR3 sequence is CASHPGRTSTDTQYF. In nucleotides, the CDR3 is TGTGCCAGCCACCCGGGCAGGACTAGCACAGATACGCAGTATTTT.